A selection of T cell receptor beta chains follows, all from one sample in a study of regulatory T cells in long-lasting Graves disease. TCRdb analysed the multiplex PCR reads with MiXCR anew, one entry per CDR3 protein. The data hold 540,000 or so distinct CDR3 sequences, with about 13% observed a single time. The sample was also linked to a second study, of T cells in Graves' hyperthyroidism and ophthalmopathy.

Here the sequenced sample was peripheral blood mononuclear cells (PBMCs), taken at new diagnosis, from a patient treated with antithyroid drugs. The origin of the receptors is a man aged 25 to 45 with Graves disease. CDR3s include the opening cysteine and the closing phenylalanine or tryptophan. The D gene is left open where the match is weak. Rows may omit the clone size; those that give it use once, few, many or a size class.

abundance,v_gene,j_gene,len,d_gene,CDR3aa,CDR3nt
few,TRBV5-1,TRBJ2-7,16,-,CASSSTKAGLYYEQYF,TGCGCCAGCAGCTCGACGAAAGCGGGTCTCTACTACGAGCAGTACTTC
few,TRBV15,TRBJ2-5,14,TRBD2,CATSTMASGKTQYF,TGTGCCACCAGCACGATGGCTAGCGGGAAGACCCAGTACTTC
few,TRBV5-1,TRBJ1-5,14,-,CASSLGQLNQPQHF,TGCGCCAGCAGCTTGGGACAGTTAAATCAGCCCCAGCATTTT
-,TRBV20-1,TRBJ2-7,21,TRBD2,CSARDRPGTSERAAYDYEQYF,TGCAGTGCTAGAGATCGACCCGGGACTAGCGAACGAGCCGCGTATGACTACGAGCAGTACTTC
many,TRBV7-9,TRBJ2-7,15,-,CASSRRDTGRIEQYF,TGTGCCAGCAGCCGCCGAGACACAGGGAGGATCGAGCAGTACTTC
many,TRBV15,TRBJ1-3,14,-,CATSARGSGNTIYF,TGTGCCACCAGCGCCAGGGGATCAGGAAACACCATATATTTT
many,TRBV20-1,TRBJ2-1,12,TRBD1,CSAPDRGNEQFF,TGCAGTGCACCTGACAGGGGCAATGAGCAGTTCTTC
many,TRBV10-3,TRBJ2-7,15,TRBD2,CAISESTSGFSEQYF,TGTGCCATCAGTGAGTCAACTAGCGGCTTCTCGGAACAGTACTTC
-,TRBV19,TRBJ2-7,15,TRBD1,CASSMRDRVPHEQYF,TGTGCCAGTAGTATGCGTGACAGGGTCCCCCACGAGCAGTACTTC
few,TRBV5-6,TRBJ2-7,16,-,CASSFNGGHHDYEQYF,TGTGCCAGCAGCTTTAACGGGGGACACCATGACTACGAGCAGTACTTC
few,TRBV18,TRBJ1-5,16,-,CASSGVRGNSNQPQHF,TGTGCCAGCTCAGGGGTCCGGGGGAATAGCAATCAGCCCCAGCATTTT
many,TRBV20-1,TRBJ2-5,12,-,CSAVDAVETQYF,TGCAGTGCTGTCGACGCCGTGGAGACCCAGTACTTC
few,TRBV20-1,TRBJ2-7,15,TRBD1,CSARVPRQGPDEQYF,TGCAGTGCTAGAGTCCCCCGACAGGGGCCGGACGAGCAGTACTTC
many,TRBV15,TRBJ1-5,15,TRBD1,CATSRGQGGNQPQHF,TGTGCCACCAGCAGAGGACAGGGAGGCAATCAGCCCCAGCATTTT
many,TRBV24-1,TRBJ2-7,14,TRBD1,CATSDFETGGEQYF,TGTGCCACCAGTGATTTCGAGACAGGGGGCGAGCAGTACTTC
many,TRBV20-1,TRBJ2-5,16,TRBD2,CSALTQPSGRHGTQYF,TGCAGTGCTCTCACCCAACCTAGCGGGAGGCACGGGACCCAGTACTTC
-,TRBV11-2,TRBJ1-4,14,-,CASSLEIGYYELFF,TGTGCCAGCAGCCTAGAGATAGGTTATTACGAACTGTTTTTT
many,TRBV20-1,TRBJ2-2,16,TRBD2,CSARARLAENTGELFF,TGCAGTGCTAGAGCCCGACTAGCGGAGAACACCGGGGAGCTGTTTTTT
few,TRBV3-1,TRBJ2-1,14,-,CASSQENRASEQFF,TGTGCCAGCAGCCAAGAAAACAGGGCAAGCGAGCAGTTCTTC
many,TRBV5-1,TRBJ2-7,13,TRBD2,CASSGGTSQGQYF,TGCGCCAGCAGCGGGGGGACTAGTCAAGGGCAGTACTTC
few,TRBV19,TRBJ1-4,16,-,CASRDRDPGLGEKLFF,TGTGCCAGTAGGGACCGGGACCCTGGACTCGGTGAAAAACTGTTTTTT
many,TRBV11-2,TRBJ2-5,15,-,CASSFWIAVQETQYF,TGTGCCAGCAGCTTTTGGATAGCGGTACAAGAGACCCAGTACTTC
few,TRBV7-8,TRBJ2-1,13,-,CASTRSIRDEQFF,TGTGCCAGCACCCGTAGTATTCGAGATGAGCAGTTCTTC
few,TRBV7-2,TRBJ2-3,13,-,CASSLSQGDTQYF,TGTGCCAGCAGCTTATCCCAAGGAGATACGCAGTATTTT
many,TRBV4-1,TRBJ1-1,16,-,CASSQKPGTPNTEAFF,TGCGCCAGCAGCCAGAAACCGGGGACACCTAACACTGAAGCTTTCTTT
many,TRBV29-1,TRBJ2-5,13,-,CSVVGGWAETQYF,TGCAGCGTTGTGGGGGGCTGGGCGGAGACCCAGTACTTC
many,TRBV2,TRBJ2-7,15,TRBD2,CASSEATSGRGEQYF,TGTGCCAGCAGTGAAGCCACTAGCGGGAGAGGCGAGCAGTACTTC
few,TRBV6-2/TRBV6-3,TRBJ1-1,14,TRBD1,CASSRDRHNTEAFF,TGTGCCAGCAGCCGGGACAGGCATAACACTGAAGCTTTCTTT
few,TRBV19,TRBJ1-6,17,-,CASSSYSASAGYSPLHF,TGTGCCAGTAGTTCTTATTCGGCCAGCGCGGGTTATTCACCCCTCCACTTT
few,TRBV29-1,TRBJ2-6,23,TRBD2,CSVGEVRLAGPEGGSSGANVLTF,TGCAGCGTTGGAGAGGTGAGACTAGCGGGACCTGAAGGTGGAAGCTCTGGGGCCAACGTCCTGACTTTC
many,TRBV5-1,TRBJ1-2,13,-,CASSLGSGEGYTF,TGCGCCAGCAGCTTGGGATCTGGGGAAGGCTACACCTTC
many,TRBV6-2/TRBV6-3,TRBJ2-3,15,TRBD2,CASSGGDLTTDTQYF,TGTGCCAGCAGTGGGGGGGACCTTACCACAGATACGCAGTATTTT
many,TRBV12-3/TRBV12-4,TRBJ2-1,15,TRBD2,CASSNSGRGYNEQFF,TGTGCCAGCAGCAATAGCGGGAGAGGCTACAATGAGCAGTTCTTC
many,TRBV27,TRBJ2-7,15,TRBD1,CASRLTGSTIYEQYF,TGTGCCAGCAGACTGACAGGGTCTACGATCTACGAGCAGTACTTC
few,TRBV5-1,TRBJ2-7,15,-,CASSAGGVRRDEQYF,TGCGCCAGCAGCGCTGGGGGCGTCCGACGGGACGAGCAGTACTTC
-,TRBV15,TRBJ1-2,12,-,CATSRVDYGYTF,TGTGCCACCAGCAGAGTAGATTATGGCTACACCTTC
many,TRBV2,TRBJ2-7,15,TRBD1,CASRKQGDPSYEQYF,TGTGCCAGCCGTAAACAGGGGGATCCCTCCTACGAGCAGTACTTC
many,TRBV12-3/TRBV12-4,TRBJ2-5,14,-,CASSLGPVQETQYF,TGTGCCAGCAGCCTCGGACCGGTCCAAGAGACCCAGTACTTC
-,TRBV30,TRBJ2-7,14,TRBD1,CAWSRGQGSYEQYF,TGTGCCTGGAGTCGGGGACAGGGTTCCTACGAGCAGTACTTC
-,TRBV2,TRBJ1-1,14,-,CASRLEEVNTEAFF,TGTGCCAGCAGGTTGGAGGAAGTCAACACTGAAGCTTTCTTT
-,TRBV5-6,TRBJ2-6,20,TRBD1,CASSIVGTGDYGAGANVLTF,TGTGCCAGCAGCATCGTCGGGACAGGGGATTATGGGGCAGGGGCCAACGTCCTGACTTTC
few,TRBV7-8,TRBJ2-5,15,TRBD2,CASTNTERGQETQYF,TGTGCCAGCACCAACACCGAGCGGGGACAAGAGACCCAGTACTTC
few,TRBV24-1,TRBJ2-5,16,TRBD1,CATSDLSRDSEETQYF,TGTGCCACCAGTGATTTGAGCCGGGACAGCGAAGAGACCCAGTACTTC
many,TRBV11-2,TRBJ2-7,14,-,CASSSDRSVGEQYF,TGTGCCAGCAGCTCCGACAGGTCCGTGGGAGAGCAGTACTTC
many,TRBV14,TRBJ2-1,15,-,CASSQDLGRKNEQFF,TGTGCCAGCAGCCAAGATTTGGGACGGAAGAATGAGCAGTTCTTC
many,TRBV20-1,TRBJ2-1,13,TRBD2,CSASGRAKNEQFF,TGCAGTGCTAGCGGGAGGGCCAAGAATGAGCAGTTCTTC